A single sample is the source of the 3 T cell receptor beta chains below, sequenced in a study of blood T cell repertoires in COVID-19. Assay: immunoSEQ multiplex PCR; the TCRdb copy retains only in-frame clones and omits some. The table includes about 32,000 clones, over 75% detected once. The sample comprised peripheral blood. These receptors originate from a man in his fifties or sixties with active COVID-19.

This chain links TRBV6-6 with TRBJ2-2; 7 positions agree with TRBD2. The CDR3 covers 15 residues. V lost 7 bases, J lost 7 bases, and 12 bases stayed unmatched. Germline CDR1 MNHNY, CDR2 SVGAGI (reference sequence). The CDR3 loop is CASNRLAGLGGELFF. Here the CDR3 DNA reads TGTGCCAGCAACCGATTAGCGGGTTTGGGCGGGGAGCTGTTTTTT.

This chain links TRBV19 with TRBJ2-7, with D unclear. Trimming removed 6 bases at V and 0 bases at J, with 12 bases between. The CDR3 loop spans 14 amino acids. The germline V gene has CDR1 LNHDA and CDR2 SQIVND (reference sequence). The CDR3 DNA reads TGTGCCAGTAGACCTGGGCAGTCCTCCTACGAGCAGTACTTC. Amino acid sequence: CASRPGQSSYEQYF.

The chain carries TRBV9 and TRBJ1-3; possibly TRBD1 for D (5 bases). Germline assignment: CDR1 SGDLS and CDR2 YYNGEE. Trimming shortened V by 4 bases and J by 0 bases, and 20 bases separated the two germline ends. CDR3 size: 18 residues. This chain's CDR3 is CASSPGHAKSHSGNTIYF. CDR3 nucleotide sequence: TGTGCCAGCAGCCCAGGACACGCGAAAAGCCACTCTGGAAACACCATATATTTT.